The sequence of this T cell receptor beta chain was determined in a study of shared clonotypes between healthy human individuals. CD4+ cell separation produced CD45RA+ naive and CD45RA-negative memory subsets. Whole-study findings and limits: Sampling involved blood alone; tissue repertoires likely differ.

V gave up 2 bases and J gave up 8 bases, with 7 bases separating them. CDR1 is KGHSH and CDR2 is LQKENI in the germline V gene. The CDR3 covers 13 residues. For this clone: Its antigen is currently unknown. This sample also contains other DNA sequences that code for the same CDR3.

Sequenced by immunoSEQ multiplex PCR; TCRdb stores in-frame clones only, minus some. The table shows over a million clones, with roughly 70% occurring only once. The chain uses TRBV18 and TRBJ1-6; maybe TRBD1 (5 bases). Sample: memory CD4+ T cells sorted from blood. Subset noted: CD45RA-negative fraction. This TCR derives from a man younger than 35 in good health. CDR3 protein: CASSPGADSPLHF. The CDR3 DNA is TGTGCCAGCTCACCAGGGGCAGATTCACCCCTCCACTTT.